A selection of T cell receptor beta chains follows, all from one sample in a study of T cells in Graves' hyperthyroidism and ophthalmopathy. TCRdb redid the calling of the multiplex PCR reads with MiXCR, one entry per CDR3 protein. Among 250,000 to 400,000 distinct CDR3 sequences listed, approximately 13% were seen once. Sequencing was performed on blood. Source of these receptors: a woman in her thirties or forties with Graves' ophthalmopathy. CDR3s include the opening cysteine and the closing phenylalanine or tryptophan. The D gene is left open where the match is weak. Size values are once, few and many counts, or a class for expanded clones, and some rows have none.

j_call,clone_size,d_call,v_call,cdr3_nt,cdr3_aa
TRBJ2-7,many,-,TRBV7-9,TGTGCCAGCAGCTCGTTCGTGGGCGAGCAGTACTTC,CASSSFVGEQYF
TRBJ2-1,-,-,TRBV18,TGTGCCAGCTCACCACCGAGTCAGGGTGGCTCCTACAATGAGCAGTTCTTC,CASSPPSQGGSYNEQFF
TRBJ1-2,few,-,TRBV15,TGTGCCACCAGCAGAGATCGGGCAGGGCCCTATGGCTACACCTTC,CATSRDRAGPYGYTF
TRBJ1-1,many,-,TRBV6-1,TGTGCCAGCAGTGAGCTGGGGAGCACTGAAGCTTTCTTT,CASSELGSTEAFF
TRBJ2-2,many,-,TRBV20-1,TGCAGTGCTAGTTTATCGACCGGGGAGCTGTTTTTT,CSASLSTGELFF
TRBJ1-2,many,-,TRBV28,TGTGCCAGCAGTCGATTAGAGTCTTATGGCTACACCTTC,CASSRLESYGYTF
TRBJ2-7,many,-,TRBV11-2,TGTGCCAGCAGCTTAGTTCCGTCTGGCGAGCAGTACTTC,CASSLVPSGEQYF
TRBJ2-7,-,-,TRBV19,TGTGCCAGTAGTATGGCGGGTCCAATTTACTGCGAGCAGTACTTC,CASSMAGPIYCEQYF
TRBJ1-1,few,-,TRBV18,TGTGCCAGCTTGGGGGTGCGGAACACTGAAGCTTTCTTT,CASLGVRNTEAFF
TRBJ2-3,many,-,TRBV28,TGTGCCAGCATTAATCTACAGTTTGGTACAGATACGCAGTATTTT,CASINLQFGTDTQYF
TRBJ1-4,-,TRBD1,TRBV18,TGTGCCAGCTCATCCCCGACAGGGGCAGTTGAAAAACTGTTTTTT,CASSSPTGAVEKLFF
TRBJ1-4,many,TRBD1,TRBV2,TGTGCCAGCAGTCCGAGACAGGGGGCTAATGAAAAACTGTTTTTT,CASSPRQGANEKLFF
TRBJ1-2,many,-,TRBV6-2/TRBV6-3,TGTGCCAGCAGTTACCAGGGAACCTATGGCTACACCTTC,CASSYQGTYGYTF
TRBJ1-2,-,TRBD1,TRBV3-1,TGTGCCAGCAGCCAGAGGACAGGGGATGGCTACACCTTC,CASSQRTGDGYTF
TRBJ1-1,many,-,TRBV11-2,TGTGCCAGCAGCTTGTGGCAGATTGATAACACTGAAGCTTTCTTT,CASSLWQIDNTEAFF
TRBJ1-5,-,-,TRBV10-3,TGTGCCATCAGTGAGGGATTAGGACTAGCGGGAGAAGCCGATACGCAGCATTTT,CAISEGLGLAGEADTQHF
TRBJ1-1,many,-,TRBV2,TGTGCCAGCAGTCACCGGGACGGTGAAGCTTTCTTT,CASSHRDGEAFF
TRBJ1-1,-,-,TRBV4-1,TGCGCCAGCAGCCAGGGCATGGGAGGGGGGGCCGTAACTGAAGCTTTCTTT,CASSQGMGGGAVTEAFF
TRBJ2-2,-,TRBD2,TRBV3-1,TGTGCCAGCAGCCAGGGACTAGCGGGAGTGAACACCGGGGAGCTGTTTTTT,CASSQGLAGVNTGELFF
TRBJ2-2,-,TRBD2,TRBV5-1,TGCGCCAGCAGACGACTAGCGGGAGCTACCGGGGAGCTGTTTTTT,CASRRLAGATGELFF
TRBJ1-5,few,TRBD1,TRBV24-1,TGTGCCACCAGTGATGGGACAGCCGCCCATCAGCCCCAGCATTTT,CATSDGTAAHQPQHF
TRBJ1-2,few,TRBD1,TRBV7-9,TGTGCCAGCAGCTTAACAGGGGGCTATGGCTACACCTTC,CASSLTGGYGYTF
TRBJ1-2,many,TRBD1,TRBV20-1,TGCAGTGCTAGTCTCGGACAGGGGGATCTCTGGGGCTACACCTTC,CSASLGQGDLWGYTF
TRBJ2-5,-,-,TRBV20-1,TGCAGTGCTCAATCGGGGCGCGGGGAGGTGGCCCAGTACTTC,CSAQSGRGEVAQYF
TRBJ1-4,few,TRBD1,TRBV19,TGTGCCAGTTTGCGGACAGGGCGATGGAATGAAAAACTGTTTTTT,CASLRTGRWNEKLFF
TRBJ2-7,many,-,TRBV25-1,TGTGCCAGCAGTGGCTGGGACTTACCGTCCTACGAGCAGTACTTC,CASSGWDLPSYEQYF
TRBJ1-1,once,-,TRBV7-9,TGTGCCAGCAGCTTGTCAATCGACAGCGAAGCTTTCTTT,CASSLSIDSEAFF
TRBJ1-6,few,-,TRBV7-6,TGTGCCAGCAGCTATTGGGGTTCGGGGAATTCACCCCTCCACTTT,CASSYWGSGNSPLHF
TRBJ2-1,-,TRBD1,TRBV11-2,TGTGCCAGCAGCTTAGTTGGAGCGGGACAGGGGGCCCGTGGTGAGCAGTTCTTC,CASSLVGAGQGARGEQFF
TRBJ1-2,many,TRBD1,TRBV6-1,TGTGCCAGCAGCCCCGGGACAGCAATATCCTATGGCTACACCTTC,CASSPGTAISYGYTF
TRBJ2-4,many,-,TRBV7-2,TGTGCCAGCAGCTTAGGAGGTAGCCCCCCCGTAAACATTCAGTACTTC,CASSLGGSPPVNIQYF
TRBJ2-7,-,TRBD1,TRBV11-3,TGTGCCAGCAGCTCCCTGACAGGGGTATACGAGCAGTACTTC,CASSSLTGVYEQYF
TRBJ2-2,few,-,TRBV7-2,TGTGCCAGCAGCCCCAATAGGGTGAACACCGGGGAGCTGTTTTTT,CASSPNRVNTGELFF
TRBJ2-3,many,TRBD1,TRBV7-2,TGTGCCAGCAGCTCTGCTTACAGGGGCCCAACCCCAGATACGCAGTATTTT,CASSSAYRGPTPDTQYF
TRBJ2-5,many,TRBD1,TRBV5-5,TGTGCCAGCAGAGGTGACAGGGCCTACTCCGAGACCCAGTACTTC,CASRGDRAYSETQYF
TRBJ2-5,-,-,TRBV5-1,TGCGCCAGCAGCTCCCCGACAGGAGGCGAGACCCAGTACTTC,CASSSPTGGETQYF
TRBJ1-4,-,-,TRBV19,TGTGCCAGTAGTATCAGTTCCAGTCGGGAACTGTTTTTT,CASSISSSRELFF
TRBJ2-7,-,TRBD2,TRBV7-2,TGTGCCAGCAGGTTCACCGGGACTAGCGGATTCGAGCAGTACTTC,CASRFTGTSGFEQYF
TRBJ2-1,few,-,TRBV27,TGTGCCAGCACCCCATTCTGGGTGACTGGATCCCATTACAATGAGCAGTTCTTC,CASTPFWVTGSHYNEQFF
TRBJ1-1,many,-,TRBV15,TGTGCCACCAGCAGAGACACTGAAGCTTTCTTT,CATSRDTEAFF